These 29 T cell receptor beta chains originate from one sample sequenced in a study of T cell responses to AZD1222 COVID-19 vaccine. Produced via immunoSEQ multiplex PCR; TCRdb's table is partial and in-frame only. Of 200,000 or so clones listed, 90% are singletons. This specimen consisted of peripheral blood, obtained on day 0 of AZD1222 vaccination. These TCRs come from an adult in good health.

The chain recombines TRBV7-2 with TRBJ1-4, with a tentative D call TRBD1 (6 bases). The length of the CDR3 is 14 residues. CDR1 and CDR2 from the germline V gene are SGHTA and FQGNSA. V dropped 4 bases and J dropped 10 bases, with 16 bases sitting between them. CDR3 bases: TGTGCCAGCAGCTCAGGACAGCGTTTAGGAAAACTGTTTTTT. Encoded protein: CASSSGQRLGKLFF.

The V call is TRBV5-1, the J call TRBJ1-5, with D possibly TRBD1 on 6 matching bases. The CDR3 covers 15 residues. Germline V gene lookup returns CDR1 SGHRS and CDR2 YFSETQ. V was pared by 4 bases and J by 6 bases, with 17 bases between. For the CDR3, the DNA is TGCGCCAGCAGCCGAGACGGACAGTCGGGTCAGCCCCAGCATTTT. It encodes CASSRDGQSGQPQHF.

This chain links TRBV18 with TRBJ1-6, with D possibly TRBD1 on 6 matching bases. CDR1 and CDR2 from the germline V gene are KGHSH and LQKENI. The CDR3 has 16 amino acids. V lost 3 bases and J 10 bases, leaving 19 bases between the germline ends. CDR3 amino acids: CASSPTLAGVGSPLHF. The DNA for the CDR3 is TGTGCCAGCTCACCCACCCTTGCAGGGGTAGGCTCACCCCTCCACTTT.

This rearrangement joins TRBV7-9 to TRBJ2-3; 11 nucleotides agree with TRBD2. V was pared by 4 bases and J by 0 bases, with 6 bases of the junction left unmatched. Germline lookup yields CDR1 SEHNR and CDR2 FQNEAQ (reference sequence). CDR3 length: 17 residues. CDR3: CASSSTTSGSSTDTQYF. Here the CDR3 DNA reads TGTGCCAGCAGCTCCACTACTAGCGGGAGTAGCACAGATACGCAGTATTTT. Based on the CDR3 plus reference TRBV7-9 and TRBJ2-3, the full variable domain is DTGVSQNPRHKITKRGQNVTFRCDPISEHNRLYWYRQTLGQGPEFLTYFQNEAQLEKSRLLSDRFSAERPKGSFSTLEIQRTEQGDSAMYLCASSSTTSGSSTDTQYFGPGTRLTVL.

The CDR3 nucleotides read TGTGCCAGCAGTTTACAATCACCGAACACTGAAGCTTTCTTT. Its protein product is CASSLQSPNTEAFF. V usage is TRBV27 and J usage is TRBJ1-1; D is undetermined. Trimming took off 2 bases at V and 1 base at J, with 8 bases between the two ends. Germline CDR1 MNHEY, CDR2 SMNVEV (reference sequence). The CDR3 consists of 14 residues.

A single count supports this clone. V is TRBV9 and J is TRBJ1-1; possibly TRBD1 for D (5 bases). The germline gives CDR1 SGDLS, CDR2 YYNGEE. This CDR3 has 14 amino acids. V was shortened by 1 base and J by 6 bases, with 13 bases between the two germline ends. The CDR3 loop reads CASSVSGGMAEAFF. The CDR3 DNA reads as TGTGCCAGCAGCGTAAGCGGGGGGATGGCTGAAGCTTTCTTT.

The genes are TRBV6-1 and TRBJ1-5, with D perhaps TRBD1 (6 bases). From germline, CDR1 is MNHNS and CDR2 SASEGT. The CDR3 loop spans 18 amino acids. Trimming left V 3 bases short and J 0 bases short, with 18 bases between. The CDR3 bases are TGTGCCAGCAGTGACAACAGGGTGAGGGATTATAGCAATCAGCCCCAGCATTTT. Its translation is CASSDNRVRDYSNQPQHF.

The V call is TRBV5-1, the J call TRBJ2-2; 12 bases match TRBD2. With V trimmed by 4 bases and J by 9 bases, 4 bases remained unmatched. The V gene's germline CDR1 is SGHRS and CDR2 YFSETQ. The CDR3 spans 14 residues. For the CDR3, the DNA is TGCGCCAGCAGCCAGACTAGCGGGGGCCGGGAGCTGTTTTTT. It specifies CASSQTSGGRELFF.

This clone showed up just a few times. The chain links TRBV3-1 (or the pseudogene TRBV3-2) to TRBJ1-1; the D gene is possibly TRBD1 (5 bases). V dropped 4 bases and J dropped 1 base, with 7 bases sitting between them. This CDR3 has 13 amino acids. Germline V gene sequence: CDR1 LGHDT, CDR2 YNNKEL (reference sequence). CDR3 in DNA: TGTGCCAGCAGCCGGCAGGGGAACACTGAAGCTTTCTTT. It specifies CASSRQGNTEAFF.

This chain joins TRBV10-3 and TRBJ2-2, with 8 nucleotides matching TRBD1. Germline-derived CDR1 and CDR2 are ENHRY and SYGVKD. V shed 9 bases and J 8 bases; nucleotides not matched to a gene: 11. There are 14 residues in the CDR3. This chain's CDR3 is CAIRTGTSIGELFF. CDR3 DNA: TGTGCCATTAGGACAGGGACATCGATTGGGGAGCTGTTTTTT.

This clone was seen more than once but under ten times. The chain employs TRBV7-3 and TRBJ1-1; D might be TRBD1 (5 bases). There are 14 residues in the CDR3. V was clipped by 7 bases and J by 5 bases, with 17 bases between them. Germline CDR1 is SGHTA and CDR2 is FQGTGA. The CDR3 sequence is CASTPGQGGTEAFF. As DNA, the CDR3 is TGTGCCAGCACCCCAGGTCAGGGCGGAACTGAAGCTTTCTTT.

This sequence joins TRBV3-1 (or the pseudogene TRBV3-2) and TRBJ2-3; 9 nucleotides line up with TRBD1. V trimming: 2 bases; J trimming: 6 bases; junction bases outside the gene matches: 15. The CDR3 loop spans 18 amino acids. Germline V gene lookup returns CDR1 LGHDT and CDR2 YNNKEL (reference sequence). CDR3 residues: CASSQSGLGDRALDTQYF. The CDR3 region has the DNA TGTGCCAGCAGCCAAAGCGGCTTAGGGGACAGGGCATTGGATACGCAGTATTTT.

The genes are TRBV24-1 and TRBJ2-5; D might be TRBD1 (6 bases). Between the trimmed V and J ends, which lost 5 bases and 0 bases, there was a span of 18 bases. CDR1 KGHDR and CDR2 SFDVKD come from the germline V gene. CDR3 length: 17 amino acids. CDR3: CATSGGQGTPYQETQYF. In nucleotides, the CDR3 is TGTGCCACCAGTGGGGGTCAGGGGACCCCGTACCAAGAGACCCAGTACTTC.

The genes are TRBV6-5 and TRBJ2-1; 9 bases fit TRBD2. J was trimmed by 5 bases and V by 8 bases; bases with no gene match: 10. Per the germline V gene, CDR1 is MNHEY and CDR2 is SVGAGI. The CDR3 runs 15 residues. CDR3: CASRKMTSGNNEQFF. DNA of the CDR3: TGTGCCAGCCGTAAAATGACTAGCGGCAACAATGAGCAGTTCTTC.

The sample holds one count of this clone. The chain combines TRBV5-4 with TRBJ2-5; D is unresolved. CDR1 is SGHNT, CDR2 YYREEE, per germline (reference sequence). The CDR3 is made up of 13 amino acids. Trimming left V 0 bases short and J 7 bases short, with 10 bases between. CDR3 in DNA: TGTGCCAGCAGCTTGGACCCTTTGGGGACCCAGTACTTC. This codes for CASSLDPLGTQYF.

The chain recombines TRBV27 with TRBJ2-7, with D uncertain. V shed 6 bases and J shed 5 bases, with 11 bases lying between them. Germline V gene lookup returns CDR1 MNHEY and CDR2 SMNVEV (reference sequence). CDR3 length: 12 amino acids. CDR3 protein: CASRSITDEQYF. The CDR3 DNA follows: TGTGCCAGCAGAAGCATAACGGACGAGCAGTACTTC.

This chain uses TRBV6-6 with TRBJ1-3; D remains unclear. Trimming stripped 0 bases from V and 0 bases from J, with 6 bases between. Germline values: CDR1 MNHNY, CDR2 SVGAGI (reference sequence). The CDR3 runs to 15 residues. The CDR3 here is CASSYSADSGNTIYF. CDR3 bases: TGTGCCAGCAGTTACTCGGCCGACTCTGGAAACACCATATATTTT.

J is TRBJ2-2 and V is TRBV5-4; D is undetermined. Germline CDR1 is SGHNT and CDR2 is YYREEE (reference sequence). Trimming cost V 1 base and J 1 base, with 5 bases left between them. The CDR3 covers 14 residues. The CDR3 is CASSLMQNTGELFF. The CDR3 bases are TGTGCCAGCAGCTTGATGCAGAACACCGGGGAGCTGTTTTTT.

The chain has TRBV5-1 and TRBJ1-6, with 7 bases fitting TRBD1. J lost 5 bases, V lost 4 bases, and 3 bases had no gene match. The CDR3 has 14 residues. The germline CDR1 and CDR2 sequences are SGHRS and YFSETQ. The CDR3 loop is CASSAGQDNSPLHF. As DNA, the CDR3 is TGCGCCAGCAGCGCCGGACAGGATAATTCACCCCTCCACTTT.

The V and J genes are TRBV27 and TRBJ1-3; D not resolved. This CDR3 has 14 residues. Trimming took off 5 bases at V and 0 bases at J, with 8 bases between the two ends. CDR1 and CDR2 (germline): MNHEY, SMNVEV (reference sequence). The CDR3 sequence: CASSPRSSGNTIYF. The CDR3 region has the DNA TGTGCCAGCAGTCCCCGGAGCTCTGGAAACACCATATATTTT.

The rearrangement joins TRBV4-3 to TRBJ2-2; D uncertain. The V gene's germline CDR1 is LGHNA and CDR2 YSLEER. This CDR3 contains 17 residues. The V end lost 1 base, the J end lost 3 bases, and 15 bases lay between the germline ends. CDR3 in amino acids: CASSQASPYSDTGELFF. The CDR3 DNA is TGCGCCAGCAGCCAAGCATCACCATACTCCGACACCGGGGAGCTGTTTTTT.

The rearrangement links TRBV2 to TRBJ1-6; D remains ambiguous. This CDR3 has 15 amino acids. The germline V gene encodes CDR1 SNHLY and CDR2 FYNNEI. V shed 3 bases and J shed 6 bases, with 12 bases lying between them. The CDR3 DNA sequence: TGTGCCAGCAGTGACTTCCTGGGAGGTAATTCACCCCTCCACTTT. It translates to CASSDFLGGNSPLHF.

The rearrangement links TRBV4-1 to TRBJ1-2, with 8 bases matching TRBD1. The CDR3 sequence is 16 residues long. V shed 1 base and J 4 bases; nucleotides not matched to a gene: 8. The germline V gene has CDR1 MGHRA and CDR2 YSYEKL. The CDR3 is CASSQALVGQAYGYTF. The CDR3 nucleotides are TGCGCCAGCAGCCAAGCCCTGGTGGGACAGGCCTATGGCTACACCTTC.

V is TRBV2 and J is TRBJ1-4, with D unresolved. V was shortened by 6 bases and J by 8 bases, with 16 bases between the two germline ends. Germline loops: CDR1 SNHLY, CDR2 FYNNEI. The CDR3 totals 14 residues. CDR3 in amino acids: CASRDRVTAEKLFF. DNA for the CDR3: TGTGCCAGCAGAGACCGGGTTACGGCAGAAAAACTGTTTTTT.

The gene calls are TRBV20-1 and TRBJ1-2, with D hard to call. The CDR3 runs 11 residues. In germline, CDR1 is DFQATT, CDR2 SNEGSKA (reference sequence). Between the trimmed V and J ends, which lost 7 bases and 1 base, there was a span of 7 bases. The CDR3 loop reads CSGTDNYGYTF. The CDR3 nucleotides are TGCAGTGGTACCGATAACTATGGCTACACCTTC.

The chain uses TRBV11-2 and TRBJ2-5; TRBD2 aligns across 12 bases. Germline assignment: CDR1 SGHAT and CDR2 FQNNGV. The ends lost 4 bases at V and 5 bases at J; junction bases unmatched: 11. The CDR3 has 17 amino acids. CDR3 amino acids: CASSSTWGTSGLETQYF. The CDR3 region has the DNA TGTGCCAGCAGCTCCACATGGGGGACTAGCGGGTTGGAGACCCAGTACTTC.

The J gene is TRBJ1-2, the V gene TRBV10-3; no definite D call. V was trimmed by 2 bases and J by 2 bases, leaving 6 bases between them. Germline CDR1 reads ENHRY; CDR2 reads SYGVKD. This CDR3 region has 13 residues. The CDR3 nucleotides are TGTGCCATCAGTGAGGTGGTAAACTATGGCTACACCTTC. It encodes CAISEVVNYGYTF.

The chain joins TRBV28 to TRBJ1-2; 7 bases map to TRBD1. The CDR3 sequence is 15 residues long. CDR1 and CDR2 (germline): MDHEN, SYDVKM. Losses at the gene ends were 5 bases for V and 0 bases for J; bases not matched to a gene: 6. In nucleotides, the CDR3 is TGTGCCAGCAGTGGTTGGGACAGAGCTAACTATGGCTACACCTTC. This translates into CASSGWDRANYGYTF.

This clone was found once. The rearrangement uses TRBV11-3 and TRBJ2-1; no firm D call. V was cut by 1 base and J by 9 bases, with 16 bases left in between. Germline CDR1 SGHNT, CDR2 YENEEA. The CDR3 sequence is 15 residues long. The CDR3 spells CASSLVGGSMGEQFF. DNA of the CDR3: TGTGCCAGCAGCTTAGTGGGCGGATCCATGGGTGAGCAGTTCTTC.